The 2 T cell receptor beta chains listed next were all sequenced from one sample in a study of blood T cell repertoires in COVID-19. Using immunoSEQ multiplex PCR, the repertoire was profiled, and TCRdb retains in-frame clones only, with some absent. The repertoire holds fewer than 600,000 clones, with roughly 90% as singletons. Sequencing was carried out using PBMCs or T cells enriched from blood (not recorded which). The origin of the receptors is a woman in her thirties or forties who had recovered from COVID-19.

This clone was counted only a few times. The J gene is TRBJ1-2, the V gene TRBV19, with TRBD1 identical over 11 bases. Germline V gives CDR1 LNHDA, CDR2 SQIVND (reference sequence). This CDR3 contains 13 residues. V gave up 3 bases and J gave up 8 bases; unmatched junction bases: 2. The CDR3 DNA reads as TGTGCCAGTAGTATGAGGACAGGGGGCGGCTACACCTTC. Translated, it gives CASSMRTGGGYTF.

This sequence joins TRBV27 and TRBJ1-2; D may be TRBD1 (6 bases). The CDR3 totals 14 residues. V lost 1 base and J 8 bases, leaving 14 bases between the germline ends. Germline V gives CDR1 MNHEY, CDR2 SMNVEV (reference sequence). CDR3 sequence reads: CASSLFGTFGGYTF. The DNA for the CDR3 is TGTGCCAGCAGTTTATTCGGGACATTTGGCGGCTACACCTTC.